This T cell receptor beta chain came from a study of glioma-infiltrating T cells after dendritic cell vaccination. About the research overall: Patients received autologous tumor lysate-pulsed dendritic cell vaccination between 2003 and 2012.

The table came from immunoSEQ multiplex PCR; TCRdb's copy has only in-frame clones and leaves some out. This table holds about 87,000 clones, around 83% found once. This sample's time point: after dendritic cell vaccination, including at tumor progression/relapse. The CDR3 totals 16 residues. In germline, CDR1 is SGHAT, CDR2 FQNNGV. V dropped 1 base and J dropped 2; count of bases not matched to a gene: 6. This clone was recorded once. This material consisted of blood, taken after dendritic cell vaccination. V is TRBV11-2 and J is TRBJ2-5, with 8 bases identical to TRBD2. The clonotype was recovered from a human donor with glioblastoma. The CDR3 spells CASSLVGSGVQETQYF. CDR3 coding DNA: TGTGCCAGCAGCTTAGTGGGTAGCGGGGTTCAAGAGACCCAGTACTTC. Using reference TRBV11-2 and TRBJ2-5 for the parts outside the CDR3, the full variable domain is EAGVAQSPRYKIIEKRQSVAFWCNPISGHATLYWYQQILGQGPKLLIQFQNNGVVDDSQLPKDRFSAERLKGVDSTLKIQPAKLEDSAVYLCASSLVGSGVQETQYFGPGTRLLVL.